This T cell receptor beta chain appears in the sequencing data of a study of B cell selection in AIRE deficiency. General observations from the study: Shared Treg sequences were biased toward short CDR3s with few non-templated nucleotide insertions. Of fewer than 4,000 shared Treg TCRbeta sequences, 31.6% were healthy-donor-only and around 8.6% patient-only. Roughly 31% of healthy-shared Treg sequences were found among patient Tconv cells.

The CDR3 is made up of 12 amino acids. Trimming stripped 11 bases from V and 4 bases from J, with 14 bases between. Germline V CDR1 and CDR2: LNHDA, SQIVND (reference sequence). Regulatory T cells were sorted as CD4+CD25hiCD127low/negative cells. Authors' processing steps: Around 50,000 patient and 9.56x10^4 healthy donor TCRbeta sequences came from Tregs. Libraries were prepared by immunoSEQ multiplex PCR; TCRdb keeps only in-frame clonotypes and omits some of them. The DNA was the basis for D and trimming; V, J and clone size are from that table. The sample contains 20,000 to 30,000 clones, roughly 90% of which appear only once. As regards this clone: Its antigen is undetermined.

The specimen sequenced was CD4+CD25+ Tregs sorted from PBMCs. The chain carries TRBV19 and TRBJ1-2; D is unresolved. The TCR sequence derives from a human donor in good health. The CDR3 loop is CASQRGTYGYTF. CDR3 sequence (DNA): TGTGCCTCACAGCGGGGAACCTATGGCTACACCTTC.